The clone carrying this T cell receptor (beta chain) was counted ten times or more. Its antigen is unidentified. The data belong to a study of T cells after yellow fever vaccination. Production of TCR cDNA was by 5'RACE template switching, which also added a universal primer site and UMIs. Each CDR3 protein is one row after TCRdb ran MiXCR on the 5' RACE reads. The sample carries 350,000 to 450,000 distinct CDR3 sequences, around 6.5% recorded once. Broader study findings: The booster response re-showed most primary clones: around 96% CD4, 88% CD8. Any FACS-sorted repertoire could hold abundant clonotypes that contaminate it from the bulk population. It was the secondary response that reached its peak faster, day 5 versus 15, but it was weaker.

Germline assignment: CDR1 LNHNV and CDR2 YYDKDF (reference sequence). V gave up 5 bases and J gave up 4 bases, with 20 bases separating them. The CDR3 loop spans 16 amino acids. The sequence derives from a young man who received the YFV17D yellow fever vaccine. Sequencing used PBMCs, obtained 5 days after the yellow fever booster vaccination. This chain connects TRBV15 to TRBJ2-5, with a possible D match to TRBD2 (6 bases). The CDR3 sequence: CATSGGKGKMRETQYF. The CDR3 DNA is TGTGCCACCAGCGGAGGGAAGGGGAAAATGCGAGAGACCCAGTACTTC.